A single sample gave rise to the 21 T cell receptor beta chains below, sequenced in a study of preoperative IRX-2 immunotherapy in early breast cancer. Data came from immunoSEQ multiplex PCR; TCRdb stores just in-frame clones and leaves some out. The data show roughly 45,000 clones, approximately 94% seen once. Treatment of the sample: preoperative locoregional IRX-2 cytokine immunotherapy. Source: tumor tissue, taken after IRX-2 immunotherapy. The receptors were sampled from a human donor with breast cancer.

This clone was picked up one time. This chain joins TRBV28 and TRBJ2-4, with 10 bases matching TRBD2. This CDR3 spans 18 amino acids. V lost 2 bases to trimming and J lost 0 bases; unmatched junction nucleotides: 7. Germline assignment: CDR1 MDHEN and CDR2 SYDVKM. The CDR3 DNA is TGTGCCAGCAGTTTAGACGGACTAGCGGACATAGCCAAAAACATTCAGTACTTC. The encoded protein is CASSLDGLADIAKNIQYF.

DNA for the CDR3: TGTGCCAGCTCACCAAATACAGGGTCTCCTTATGGCTACACCTTC. Protein sequence: CASSPNTGSPYGYTF. The genes are TRBV18 and TRBJ1-2; the D gene is possibly TRBD1 (6 bases). This CDR3 region has 15 residues. Germline V lookup: CDR1 KGHSH, CDR2 LQKENI. V was clipped by 2 bases and J by 5 bases, with 15 bases between them.

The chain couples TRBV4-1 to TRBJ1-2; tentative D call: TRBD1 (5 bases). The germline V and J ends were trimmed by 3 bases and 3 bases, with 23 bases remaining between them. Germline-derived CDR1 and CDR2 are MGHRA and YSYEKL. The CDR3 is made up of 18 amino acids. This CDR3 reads CASSHPGRGRRKDYGYTF. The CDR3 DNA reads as TGCGCCAGCAGCCACCCCGGGCGGGGACGGCGAAAGGACTATGGCTACACCTTC.

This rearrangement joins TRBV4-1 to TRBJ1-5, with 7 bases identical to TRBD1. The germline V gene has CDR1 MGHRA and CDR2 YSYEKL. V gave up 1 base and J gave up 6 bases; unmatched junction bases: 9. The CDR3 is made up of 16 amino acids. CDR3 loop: CASSQARTGIVQPQHF. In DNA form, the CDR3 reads TGCGCCAGCAGCCAAGCCCGGACAGGAATCGTTCAGCCCCAGCATTTT.

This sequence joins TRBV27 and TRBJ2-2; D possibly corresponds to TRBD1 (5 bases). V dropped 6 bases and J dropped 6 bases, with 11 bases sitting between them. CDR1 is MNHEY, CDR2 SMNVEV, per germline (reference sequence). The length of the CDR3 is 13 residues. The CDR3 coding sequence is TGTGCCAGCAGAACAGGCGAGGCCGGGGAGCTGTTTTTT. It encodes CASRTGEAGELFF.

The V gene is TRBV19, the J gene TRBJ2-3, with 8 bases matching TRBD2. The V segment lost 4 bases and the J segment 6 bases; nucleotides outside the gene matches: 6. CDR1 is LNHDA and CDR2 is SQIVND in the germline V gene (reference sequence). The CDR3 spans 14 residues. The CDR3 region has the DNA TGTGCCAGTAGTACCACGGGAGGGGGGGATACGCAGTATTTT. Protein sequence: CASSTTGGGDTQYF.

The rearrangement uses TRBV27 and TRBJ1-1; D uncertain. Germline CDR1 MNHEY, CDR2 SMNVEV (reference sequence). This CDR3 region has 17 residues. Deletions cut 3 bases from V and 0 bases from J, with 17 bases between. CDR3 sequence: CASSLVGIVNLNTEAFF. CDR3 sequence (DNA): TGTGCCAGCAGTTTGGTTGGAATTGTCAATTTGAACACTGAAGCTTTCTTT.

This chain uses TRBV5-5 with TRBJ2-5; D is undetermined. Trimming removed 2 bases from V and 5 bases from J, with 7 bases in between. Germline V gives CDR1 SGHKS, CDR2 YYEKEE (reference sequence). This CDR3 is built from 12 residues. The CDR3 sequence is CASSLIGETQYF. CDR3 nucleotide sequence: TGTGCCAGCAGCTTAATCGGCGAGACCCAGTACTTC.

The CDR3 sequence: CASRIGTGYRSSTDTQYF. In DNA form, the CDR3 reads TGTGCCAGTAGGATCGGGACAGGGTATCGGTCTAGCACAGATACGCAGTATTTT. This rearrangement joins TRBV19 to TRBJ2-3; 9 bases are shared with TRBD1. The CDR3 totals 18 residues. Germline lookup yields CDR1 LNHDA and CDR2 SQIVND (reference sequence). V trimming: 6 bases; J trimming: 0 bases; junction bases outside the gene matches: 13.

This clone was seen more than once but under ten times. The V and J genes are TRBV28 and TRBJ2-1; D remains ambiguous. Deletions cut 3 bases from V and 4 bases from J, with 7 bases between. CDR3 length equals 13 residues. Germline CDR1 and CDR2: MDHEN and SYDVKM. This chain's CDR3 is CASSFALYNEQFF. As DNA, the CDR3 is TGTGCCAGCAGTTTCGCACTTTACAATGAGCAGTTCTTC.

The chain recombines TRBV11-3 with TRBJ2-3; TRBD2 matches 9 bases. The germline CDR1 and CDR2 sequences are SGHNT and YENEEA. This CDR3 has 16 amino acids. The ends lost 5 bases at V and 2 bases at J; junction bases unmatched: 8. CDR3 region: CASSARTSAYTDTQYF. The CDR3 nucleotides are TGTGCCAGCAGCGCTCGGACTAGCGCCTACACAGATACGCAGTATTTT.

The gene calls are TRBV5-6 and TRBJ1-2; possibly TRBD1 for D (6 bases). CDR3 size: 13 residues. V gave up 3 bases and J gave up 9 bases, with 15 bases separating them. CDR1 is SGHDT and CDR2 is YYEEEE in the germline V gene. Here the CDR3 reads CASSSFDRNRYTF. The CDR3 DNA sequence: TGTGCCAGCAGCTCCTTTGACAGGAATCGCTACACCTTC.

The CDR3 protein is CASSQGGGPGGPVGKTQYF. The CDR3 DNA is TGTGCCAGCAGCCAAGGGGGAGGGCCGGGGGGGCCAGTGGGTAAGACCCAGTACTTC. The rearrangement links TRBV4-2 to TRBJ2-5; TRBD2 aligns across 8 bases. Germline CDR1 LGHNA, CDR2 YNFKEQ. V trimming: 1 base; J trimming: 6 bases; junction bases outside the gene matches: 19. CDR3 length: 19 amino acids.

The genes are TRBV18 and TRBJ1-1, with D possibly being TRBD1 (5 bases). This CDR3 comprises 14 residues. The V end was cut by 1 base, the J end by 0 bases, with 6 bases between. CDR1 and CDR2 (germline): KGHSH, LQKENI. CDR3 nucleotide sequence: TGTGCCAGCTCACCACAGACAGTGAACACTGAAGCTTTCTTT. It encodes CASSPQTVNTEAFF.

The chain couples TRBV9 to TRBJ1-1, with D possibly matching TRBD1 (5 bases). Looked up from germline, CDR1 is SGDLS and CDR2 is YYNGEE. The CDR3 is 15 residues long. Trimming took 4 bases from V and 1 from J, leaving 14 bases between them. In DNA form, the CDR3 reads TGTGCCAGCAGCCTGCTCCCAGGGACGAACACTGAAGCTTTCTTT. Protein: CASSLLPGTNTEAFF.

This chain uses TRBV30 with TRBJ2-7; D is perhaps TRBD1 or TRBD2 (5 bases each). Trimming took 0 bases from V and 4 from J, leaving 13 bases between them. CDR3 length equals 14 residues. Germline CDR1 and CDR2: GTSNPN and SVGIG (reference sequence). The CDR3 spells CAWSVWGSSYEQYF. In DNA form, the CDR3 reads TGTGCCTGGAGTGTCTGGGGGAGTTCTTACGAGCAGTACTTC.

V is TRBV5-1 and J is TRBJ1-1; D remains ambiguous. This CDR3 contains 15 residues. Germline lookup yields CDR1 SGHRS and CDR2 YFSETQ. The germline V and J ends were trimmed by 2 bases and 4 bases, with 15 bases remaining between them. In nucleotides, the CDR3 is TGCGCCAGCAGCTTTGCGAGGGCCCTGAGCACTGAAGCTTTCTTT. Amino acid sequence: CASSFARALSTEAFF.

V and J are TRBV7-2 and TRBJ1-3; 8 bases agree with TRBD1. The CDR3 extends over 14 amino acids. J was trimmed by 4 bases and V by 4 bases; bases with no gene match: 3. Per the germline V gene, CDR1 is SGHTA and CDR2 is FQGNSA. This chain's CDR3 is CASSSRTGGNTIYF. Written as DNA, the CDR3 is TGTGCCAGCAGCTCAAGGACAGGGGGAAACACCATATATTTT.

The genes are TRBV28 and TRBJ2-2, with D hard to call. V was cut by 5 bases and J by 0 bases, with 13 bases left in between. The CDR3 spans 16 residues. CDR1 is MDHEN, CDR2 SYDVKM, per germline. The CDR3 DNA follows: TGTGCCAGCAGTCTTGGTATCCGACCGAACACCGGGGAGCTGTTTTTT. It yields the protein CASSLGIRPNTGELFF.

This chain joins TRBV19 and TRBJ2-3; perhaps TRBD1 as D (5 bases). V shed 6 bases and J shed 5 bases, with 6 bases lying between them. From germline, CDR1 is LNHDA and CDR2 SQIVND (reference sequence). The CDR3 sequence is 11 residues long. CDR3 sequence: CASRQGDTQYF. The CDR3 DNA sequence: TGTGCCAGTAGGCAGGGAGATACGCAGTATTTT.

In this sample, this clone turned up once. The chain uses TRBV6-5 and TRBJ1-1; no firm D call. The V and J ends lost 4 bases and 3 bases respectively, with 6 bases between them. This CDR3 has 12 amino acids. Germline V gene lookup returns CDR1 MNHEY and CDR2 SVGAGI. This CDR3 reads CASSSLHTEAFF. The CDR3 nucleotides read TGTGCCAGCAGTTCCCTACACACTGAAGCTTTCTTT.